This T cell receptor (beta chain) was sequenced for a study of OX40 agonist ivuxolimab in advanced cancers. Study in general: Three individuals attained partial responses, comprising one hepatocellular carcinoma case and two cutaneous melanoma cases.

This CDR3 is 14 amino acids long. Germline V lookup: CDR1 WSHSY, CDR2 SAAADI. This clone was seen a single time. One end of the junction is discordant with germline, which a read error may explain. Profiling relied on immunoSEQ multiplex PCR, and the TCRdb table lists in-frame clones only, not all of them. The sample records some 35,000 clones, 60% to 85% being singletons. The input for sequencing was CD4+ or CD8+ T cells sorted from blood, taken in a trial of the OX40 agonist ivuxolimab. The V and J genes are TRBV10-2 and TRBJ2-2, with D possibly being TRBD1 (7 bases). The receptor was derived from an adult with an advanced solid tumor such as melanoma, head and neck, liver or kidney cancer. The CDR3 DNA follows: TGCGCCAGCAGGTCCTCAGGGGGGCGCGGGGAGCCGTTTTTT. Protein product: CASRSSGGRGEPFF.